The source of this TCR beta chain is a study of blood T cell repertoires in COVID-19. Across the study: COVID-19 samples, acute and convalescent, were from the United States, Italy and Spain. T cells, B-cell-depleted T cells, or PBMCs supplied cDNA or gDNA.

Germline V gene sequence: CDR1 SQVTM, CDR2 ANQGSEA. The CDR3 totals 16 residues. Trimming at V came to 7 bases and at J to 3 bases, leaving 13 bases not matched to a gene. This clone has a single count. Original processing notes: Counts of nucleated cells, estimated from reference gene primer amplification, were obtained. Sequencing was performed with immunoSEQ multiplex PCR; in TCRdb, only in-frame clones are kept and a portion is missing. V and J calls and clone size are copied from that table; D and trimming were computed from the DNA. The profile shows 100,000 to 150,000 clones, approximately 68% of them singletons.

The chain employs TRBV29-1 and TRBJ1-2, with TRBD1 identical over 11 bases. This TCR came from a woman in her 70s with acute or convalescent COVID-19. Material for sequencing was peripheral blood. Here the CDR3 reads CSALVGTGGNYYGYTF. In DNA, the CDR3 is TGCAGCGCCCTAGTTGGGACAGGGGGTAATTACTATGGCTACACCTTC.